The 3 T cell receptor beta chains given below trace back to one sample, sequenced in a study of T cell clonality in common variable immunodeficiency. Study findings and constraints: Reportedly, TCR beta sequences from common variable immunodeficiency showed fewer deletions and N-nucleotide insertions.

Antigens of these TCRs are unknown. The method was immunoSEQ multiplex PCR; TCRdb's version includes in-frame clones alone and lacks a portion of them. The profile covers about 42,000 clones, none occurring a single time. The sequencing input was peripheral blood mononuclear cells. The receptors stem from a human donor with common variable immunodeficiency.

With regard to this clone: The CDR3 end lies 3 residues beyond the end of the read and is filled in from the germline J gene. This rearrangement joins TRBV5-1 to TRBJ2-3, with 13 bases lining up with TRBD2. The CDR3 is 14 amino acids. V lost 9 bases and J lost 4; bases outside the gene matches: 5. The germline V gene encodes CDR1 SGHRS and CDR2 YFSETQ. The covered CDR3 bases are TGCGCCACTAAGACTAGCGGGAGGTCAGATACG. Translation: CATKTSGRSDT. The CDR3 reads in full as CATKTSGRSDTQYF.

This clone came up many times. The DNA ends 3 residues before the CDR3 does, and the rest of the CDR3 is filled in from the germline J gene. The chain links TRBV5-1 to TRBJ2-7; 10 bases fit TRBD1. Per germline, CDR1 SGHRS and CDR2 YFSETQ. The CDR3 runs to 14 residues. The V segment lost 3 bases and the J segment 3 bases; nucleotides outside the gene matches: 3. The part of the CDR3 DNA that was read is TGCGCCAGCAGCTCGACAGGGGGCGGCTACGAG. As protein: CASSSTGGGYE. The full-length CDR3 reads as CASSSTGGGYEQYF.

Points on this clone: Read coverage stops 3 residues before the CDR3 terminus; the germline J gene supplies the remainder. The chain is built from TRBV7-2 and TRBJ1-2; 7 bases fit TRBD1. The ends lost 5 bases at V and 2 bases at J; junction bases unmatched: 8. The CDR3 runs to 15 residues. The germline CDR1 and CDR2 sequences are SGHTA and FQGNSA. CDR3 residues: CASSHGTAVNYGYTF. CDR3 bases read: TGTGCCAGCAGCCACGGGACAGCGGTCAACTATGGC.